Listed below are T cell receptor beta chains from one sample, sequenced in a study of shared clonotypes between healthy human individuals. TCRdb's copy holds only in-frame clones and misses some; the assay was immunoSEQ multiplex PCR. The sample includes roughly 2.6 million clones, around nine tenths of them seen just once. Sequencing was carried out using naive CD4+ T cells sorted from blood. The receptors here all came from a man younger than 35 in good health. The CDR3 runs from the conserved cysteine through the conserved F or W. A D gene is named only where the DNA matches it firmly. Not every row has a clone size; where given, it reads once, few, many or a size class.

>TRBV10-3|TRBD1|once|TRBJ1-6
TGTGCCATCAGCCGGGACAGGGATAATTCACCCCTCCACTTT
CAISRDRDNSPLHF
>TRBV19|NA|NA|TRBJ1-1
TGTGCCAGTAGTATAAAGGGGATGAACACTGAAGCTTTCTTT
CASSIKGMNTEAFF
>TRBV15|NA|NA|TRBJ2-7
TGTGCCACCAGCAGAGATGGGGGCTCCTACGAGCAGTACTTC
CATSRDGGSYEQYF
>TRBV7-9|NA|few|TRBJ1-1
TGTGCCAGCAGCTTAGCGAAGGGCATGAACACTGAAGCTTTCTTT
CASSLAKGMNTEAFF
>TRBV7-9|NA|NA|TRBJ2-1
TGTGCCAGCAGCTTGACAGTAGCGGCCCTCCATGAGCAGTTCTTC
CASSLTVAALHEQFF
>TRBV19|NA|NA|TRBJ1-4
TGTGCCAGTAGAAGAGAAAAACTGTTTTTT
CASRREKLFF
>TRBV6-1|NA|NA|TRBJ1-2
TGTGCCAGCAGGACCTATTCACAGGGAGTTCATGGCTACACCTTC
CASRTYSQGVHGYTF
>TRBV7-6|TRBD1|NA|TRBJ2-1
TGTGCCAGCAGCTTAGCCCCCAGAGCGGAAGACAGGGCGTCCTACAATGAGCAGTTCTTC
CASSLAPRAEDRASYNEQFF
>TRBV5-6|TRBD2|once|TRBJ2-7
TGTGCCAGCAGCTTGGCCTGGACTAGCGGGGTCGAGCAGTACTTC
CASSLAWTSGVEQYF
>TRBV6-1|NA|NA|TRBJ1-3
TGTGCCAGCAGTGAAGTAGCAGGAGGGAGGGGATTGGGAAACACCATATATTTT
CASSEVAGGRGLGNTIYF
>TRBV10-1|NA|NA|TRBJ2-7
TGCGCCAGCAGCCCCGGGTGGGGGGCGAATAGTGACTACGAGCAGTACTTC
CASSPGWGANSDYEQYF
>TRBV28|NA|NA|TRBJ2-3
TGTGCCAGCAGTCCGGGGGACACTAGCACAGATACGCAGTATTTT
CASSPGDTSTDTQYF
>TRBV19|TRBD1|NA|TRBJ1-3
TGTGCCAGTAGTACCAACAGGGGAGGCACTGGAAACACCATATATTTT
CASSTNRGGTGNTIYF
>TRBV6-5|NA|NA|TRBJ1-1
TGTGCCAGCAGGGGGGGGGAGAACACTGAAGCTTTCTTT
CASRGGENTEAFF
>TRBV7-2|NA|NA|TRBJ2-5
TGTGCCAGCACCCTTCTAGGGACCCAGTACTTC
CASTLLGTQYF
>TRBV5-4|NA|NA|TRBJ2-7
TGTGCCAGCAGCTTGGGCAGGGGATATTACGAGCAGTACTTC
CASSLGRGYYEQYF
>TRBV5-6|NA|NA|TRBJ2-3
TGTGCCAGCAGATATACAGGTTTAGATACGCAGTATTTT
CASRYTGLDTQYF
>TRBV29-1|TRBD1|NA|TRBJ2-2
TGCAGCGGCGGTAGTACAGGGGGGATCGCGAACACCGGGGAGCTGTTTTTT
CSGGSTGGIANTGELFF
>TRBV6-5|NA|NA|TRBJ1-6
TGTGCCAGCACCGGGCTCGGCAGGGAATCACCCCTCCACTTT
CASTGLGRESPLHF
>TRBV7-9|NA|NA|TRBJ2-6
TGTGCCAGCAGCTTAAGTGGGATCAGTCGCTCTGGGGCCAACGTCCTGACTTTC
CASSLSGISRSGANVLTF
>TRBV9|NA|once|TRBJ2-1
TGTGCCAGCAGCGTCGACAGGGGAGGGTACAATGAGCAGTTCTTC
CASSVDRGGYNEQFF
>TRBV27|TRBD2|many|TRBJ2-3
TGTGCCAGCAGTCTTTCCGGGACTAGTGGGGTAGATACGCAGTATTTT
CASSLSGTSGVDTQYF
>TRBV25-1|TRBD1|NA|TRBJ2-1
TGTGCCAGCAGTGCCCTGCCTGTGTTGGGACAGGGTAATGAGCAGTTCTTC
CASSALPVLGQGNEQFF
>TRBV2|NA|once|TRBJ2-1
TGTGCCAGCAGACCTACCACAGCGCAGACCTACAATGAGCAGTTCTTC
CASRPTTAQTYNEQFF
>TRBV15|NA|NA|TRBJ2-7
TGTGCCACCAGCACTGAGGTCGCCTACGAGCAGTACTTC
CATSTEVAYEQYF
>TRBV30|TRBD1|once|TRBJ1-4
TGTGCCTGGAGTCCCCTCAGGACAGGACTTAATGAAAAACTGTTTTTT
CAWSPLRTGLNEKLFF
>TRBV7-9|TRBD2|once|TRBJ2-5
TGTGCCAGCAGCCAAGGGACTAGCGGGGGGCCCGCCCAAGAGACCCAGTACTTC
CASSQGTSGGPAQETQYF
>TRBV27|NA|NA|TRBJ1-1
TGTGCCAGCACTTTAGTCGAGACTGAAGCTTTCTTT
CASTLVETEAFF
>TRBV2|NA|NA|TRBJ1-4
TGTGCCAGCAGTGCTCATGAAAAACTGTTTTTT
CASSAHEKLFF
>TRBV25-1|NA|NA|TRBJ1-2
TGTGCCAGCAGTGCCAGGGAAAAGGGCTATGGCTACACCTTC
CASSAREKGYGYTF
>TRBV4-1|NA|NA|TRBJ2-2
TGCGCCAGCAGTAGGTTGAACACCGGGGAGCTGTTTTTT
CASSRLNTGELFF
>TRBV9|NA|NA|TRBJ2-7
TGTGCCAGCAGCGTAGTGGGGTCCTATGGCGAGCAGTACTTC
CASSVVGSYGEQYF
>TRBV6-5|TRBD1|NA|TRBJ1-1
TGTGCCAGCAGACTCAGGGGGCGGAACACTGAAGCTTTCTTT
CASRLRGRNTEAFF
>TRBV7-9|TRBD1|NA|TRBJ1-5
TGTGCCAGCAGTCACCCCAGGGGGAATCAGCCCCAGCATTTT
CASSHPRGNQPQHF
>TRBV5-4|TRBD2|NA|TRBJ2-3
TGTGCCAGCAGCTTGGATCATTCTAGCGGGAGCACGGATACGCAGTATTTT
CASSLDHSSGSTDTQYF
>TRBV6-6|NA|few|TRBJ1-1
TGTGCCAGCAGTTACGGTATGAACACTGAAGCTTTCTTT
CASSYGMNTEAFF
>TRBV19|TRBD1|NA|TRBJ1-4
TGTGCCAGTAGCCTGGGACAGGGGTATGAAAAACTGTTTTTT
CASSLGQGYEKLFF
>TRBV1|NA|NA|TRBJ1-1
TGCACCAGCAGCCTCCTACCGAACCGACAGGGGAAGGGTATGAACACTGAAGCTTTCTTT
CTSSLLPNRQGKGMNTEAFF
>TRBV2|NA|once|TRBJ2-2
TGTGCCAGCAAGAGGGGTCAGGCGACCGGGGAGCTGTTTTTT
CASKRGQATGELFF
>TRBV7-8|TRBD2|NA|TRBJ2-2
TGTGCCAGCAGCTTAAGGGCTAGCGGGAGGGCCATCAGCACCGGGGAGCTGTTTTTT
CASSLRASGRAISTGELFF
>TRBV4-1|NA|NA|TRBJ1-4
TGCGCCAGCAGCCTACAGGGAGAGGGTGAAAAACTGTTTTTT
CASSLQGEGEKLFF